The clone carrying this T cell receptor beta chain was counted between two and nine times. The CDR3 is 14 amino acids. Germline CDR1 reads LNHDA; CDR2 reads SQIVND (reference sequence). V gave up 8 bases and J gave up 1 base, with 14 bases separating them. Some clones are missing from TCRdb's copy, which holds only in-frame ones; the method was immunoSEQ multiplex PCR. The sample includes 100,000 or so clones, 91% seen only once; the top ten take 4.2%. The data are from a study of blood T cell repertoires in COVID-19. Material: peripheral blood. V is TRBV19 and J is TRBJ1-1; D unresolved. This receptor was identified in a young man with acute or convalescent COVID-19. CDR3 coding DNA: TGTGCCAGTTGGGAGGGCTTTGAGAACACTGAAGCTTTCTTT. The encoded protein is CASWEGFENTEAFF. Filled out from reference TRBV19 and TRBJ1-1, the complete variable domain reads DGGITQSPKYLFRKEGQNVTLSCEQNLNHDAMYWYRQDPGQGLRLIYYSQIVNDFQKGDIAEGYSVSREKKESFPLTVTSAQKNPTAFYLCASWEGFENTEAFFGQGTRLTVV.